Below are 27 T cell receptor beta chains sequenced from a single sample in a study of shared clonotypes between healthy human individuals. Here immunoSEQ multiplex PCR was the method, and the copy in TCRdb shows in-frame clones only, minus some. The sample consists of approximately 2.5 million clones, roughly nine tenths of them appearing once. Sequencing was done on a sample of naive CD4+ T cells sorted from blood. The sample's subset: CD45RA+ positively selected. The receptors derive from a man younger than 35 in good health.

This chain links TRBV5-1 with TRBJ1-4, with 10 bases that match TRBD1. The V segment lost 4 bases and the J segment 4 bases; nucleotides outside the gene matches: 4. From germline, CDR1 is SGHRS and CDR2 YFSETQ. The CDR3 extends over 15 amino acids. The CDR3 DNA reads TGCGCCAGCAGCCGACAGGGGGCGAATAATGAAAAACTGTTTTTT. Protein sequence: CASSRQGANNEKLFF.

The chain combines TRBV7-3 with TRBJ2-1, with 12 bases matching TRBD1. The CDR3 extends over 15 amino acids. The V segment lost 5 bases and the J segment 7 bases; nucleotides outside the gene matches: 6. Germline lookup yields CDR1 SGHTA and CDR2 FQGTGA. Here the CDR3 DNA reads TGTGCCAGCAGCCCGGGGGACAGGGGGCGAAATGAGCAGTTCTTC. This codes for CASSPGDRGRNEQFF.

V gene TRBV30 combines with J gene TRBJ1-3; TRBD1 agrees at 7 bases. The CDR3 extends over 13 amino acids. V gave up 0 bases and J gave up 8 bases; unmatched junction bases: 4. The V gene's germline CDR1 is GTSNPN and CDR2 SVGIG (reference sequence). The CDR3 DNA sequence: TGTGCCTGGAGTGTACAACAGGGGCACACCATATATTTT. It codes for CAWSVQQGHTIYF. The variable domain in full, with the rest retrieved from reference TRBV30 and TRBJ1-3, is SQTIHQWPATLVQPVGSPLSLECTVEGTSNPNLYWYRQAAGRGLQLLFYSVGIGQISSEVPQNLSASRPQDRQFILSSKKLLLSDSGFYLCAWSVQQGHTIYFGEGSWLTVV.

The chain combines TRBV9 with TRBJ1-1; no clear D. Germline V gene data show CDR1 as SGDLS and CDR2 as YYNGEE. The CDR3 has 14 amino acids. Trimming stripped 4 bases from V and 0 bases from J, with 10 bases between. CDR3 in amino acids: CASSPRGVNTEAFF. The CDR3 DNA reads TGTGCCAGCAGCCCCCGCGGGGTGAACACTGAAGCTTTCTTT.

The chain has TRBV29-1 and TRBJ1-2, with D possibly being TRBD1 (5 bases). V lost 4 bases, J lost 3 bases, and 21 bases lay in between. CDR3 length: 16 residues. Germline lookup yields CDR1 SQVTM and CDR2 ANQGSEA. The CDR3 nucleotides are TGCAGCGTTGTCATAGGCCCCGGGGCAGGGCACTATGGCTACACCTTC. Translating it yields CSVVIGPGAGHYGYTF.

With regard to this clone: The same CDR3 can be traced to other DNA sequences in this sample. The rearrangement uses TRBV2 and TRBJ2-7, with 7 bases lining up with TRBD2. The CDR3 runs 12 residues. Germline CDR1 is SNHLY and CDR2 is FYNNEI. The V and J ends lost 8 bases and 3 bases, in that order; junction bases with no gene match: 4. The CDR3 nucleotides are TGTGCCAGCCGGGGGGAGAGCTACGAGCAGTACTTC. Protein sequence: CASRGESYEQYF.

This clone was observed once. The sample contains more than one DNA sequence encoding this CDR3. The rearrangement joins TRBV7-2 to TRBJ2-7; 7 bases match TRBD2. CDR3 size: 12 residues. J lost 7 bases, V lost 2 bases, and 2 bases had no gene match. Germline V CDR1 and CDR2: SGHTA, FQGNSA. CDR3 sequence reads: CASSLTGGEQYF. In nucleotides, the CDR3 is TGTGCCAGCAGCTTAACCGGGGGGGAGCAGTACTTC. Combining the CDR3 with reference TRBV7-2 and TRBJ2-7 gives the whole variable domain GAGVSQSPSNKVTEKGKDVELRCDPISGHTALYWYRQSLGQGLEFLIYFQGNSAPDKSGLPSDRFSAERTGGSVSTLTIQRTQQEDSAVYLCASSLTGGEQYFGPGTRLTVT.

The gene calls are TRBV18 and TRBJ2-2; D gene unclear. Germline CDR1 reads KGHSH; CDR2 reads LQKENI. Trimming removed 3 bases at V and 1 base at J, with 6 bases between. This CDR3 is 14 amino acids long. CDR3: CASSPSLNTGELFF. The CDR3 region has the DNA TGTGCCAGCTCACCGTCACTGAACACCGGGGAGCTGTTTTTT.

CDR3 sequence: CASSLAGLAEGLPSYEQYF. As DNA, the CDR3 is TGTGCCAGCAGCTTAGCGGGACTAGCGGAGGGCCTACCTTCCTACGAGCAGTACTTC. V is TRBV7-3 and J is TRBJ2-7; 11 bases map to TRBD2. This CDR3 region has 19 residues. CDR1 is SGHTA and CDR2 is FQGTGA in the germline V gene. The V and J ends lost 2 bases and 1 base, in that order; junction bases with no gene match: 13. Full variable domain (rest looked up from reference TRBV7-3 and TRBJ2-7): GAGVSQTPSNKVTEKGKYVELRCDPISGHTALYWYRQSLGQGPEFLIYFQGTGAADDSGLPNDRFFAVRPEGSVSTLKIQRTERGDSAVYLCASSLAGLAEGLPSYEQYFGPGTRLTVT.

This chain links TRBV12-5 with TRBJ2-1; 7 nucleotides agree with TRBD1. The CDR3 sequence is 14 residues long. Per germline, CDR1 LGHNT and CDR2 FRNRAP. V trimming: 3 bases; J trimming: 6 bases; junction bases outside the gene matches: 5. CDR3 coding DNA: TGTGCTAGTGGTTTCGGGACAGTGCGCAATGAGCAGTTCTTC. It yields the protein CASGFGTVRNEQFF.

This chain uses TRBV14 with TRBJ2-7; 9 nucleotides agree with TRBD2. The germline V gene encodes CDR1 SGHDN and CDR2 FVKESK. After removal of 0 bases from V and 0 bases from J, the junction contained 12 bases not matched to a gene. The CDR3 runs 19 residues. The DNA of the CDR3 is TGTGCCAGCAGCCAAGACGTTGAAATTAGCGGGGGAGTCTCCTACGAGCAGTACTTC. Translating it yields CASSQDVEISGGVSYEQYF.

A word on this clone: The same CDR3 arises from other DNA sequences in this sample as well. This sequence joins TRBV7-9 and TRBJ2-7, with a possible D match to TRBD2 (6 bases). CDR1 and CDR2 from the germline V gene are SEHNR and FQNEAQ (reference sequence). The CDR3 runs to 14 residues. The V end was cut by 3 bases, the J end by 2 bases, with 11 bases between. CDR3 amino acids: CASSLGGGTYEQYF. CDR3 in DNA: TGTGCCAGCAGCTTGGGGGGTGGGACCTACGAGCAGTACTTC.

The chain couples TRBV19 to TRBJ2-1; TRBD1 might be the D (5 bases). Trimming removed 3 bases at V and 6 bases at J, with 15 bases between. Germline V gene sequence: CDR1 LNHDA, CDR2 SQIVND (reference sequence). This CDR3 spans 15 amino acids. The CDR3 sequence is CASSMSGSGPNEQFF. DNA of the CDR3: TGTGCCAGTAGTATGTCGGGCTCAGGGCCCAATGAGCAGTTCTTC.

The chain uses TRBV7-2 and TRBJ2-1, with 8 bases lining up with TRBD2. The CDR3 contains 16 residues. With 4 bases clipped from V and 7 bases from J, the junction kept 12 bases outside the gene matches. Germline assignment: CDR1 SGHTA and CDR2 FQGNSA. CDR3 amino acids: CASSYRGGGIVNEQFF. The DNA of the CDR3 is TGTGCCAGCAGCTACCGGGGGGGAGGAATCGTAAATGAGCAGTTCTTC.

Details on this clone: Other DNA sequences in this specimen translate into the identical CDR3. The CDR3 sequence: CASNRGLQETQYF. The CDR3, as DNA: TGCGCCAGCAACCGGGGACTCCAAGAGACCCAGTACTTC. This chain joins TRBV5-1 and TRBJ2-5; D is perhaps TRBD2 (6 bases). Per germline, CDR1 SGHRS and CDR2 YFSETQ. There are 13 residues in the CDR3. Trimming stripped 6 bases from V and 1 base from J, with 10 bases between.

The chain uses TRBV5-1 and TRBJ2-5; possibly TRBD1 for D (5 bases). This CDR3 has 14 residues. V gave up 1 base and J gave up 5 bases, with 12 bases separating them. Germline CDR1 and CDR2: SGHRS and YFSETQ. The CDR3 loop reads CASSLLGAGETQYF. The CDR3 DNA is TGCGCCAGCAGCTTGTTAGGGGCAGGGGAGACCCAGTACTTC.

The genes are TRBV5-1 and TRBJ2-2; D is ambiguous. V dropped 7 bases and J dropped 2 bases, with 9 bases sitting between them. The CDR3 is 13 amino acids. The germline CDR1 and CDR2 sequences are SGHRS and YFSETQ. The CDR3 DNA is TGCGCCAGCGCGGAGCTCAACACCGGGGAGCTGTTTTTT. The encoded protein is CASAELNTGELFF.

This chain connects TRBV7-9 to TRBJ1-2; D is uncertain. The germline V and J ends were trimmed by 3 bases and 8 bases, with 19 bases remaining between them. The CDR3 has 15 amino acids. Germline values: CDR1 SEHNR, CDR2 FQNEAQ (reference sequence). This CDR3 reads CASSFRGDQTEGYTF. The CDR3 DNA follows: TGTGCCAGCAGCTTCCGGGGAGACCAGACGGAAGGCTACACCTTC.

This chain joins TRBV6-5 and TRBJ1-4; the D is unclear. V lost 2 bases, J lost 8 bases, and 15 bases lay in between. The germline V gene encodes CDR1 MNHEY and CDR2 SVGAGI. This CDR3 contains 15 residues. The CDR3 loop reads CASSYRGGIGEKLFF. CDR3 DNA sequence: TGTGCCAGCAGTTACCGGGGTGGTATCGGGGAAAAACTGTTTTTT.

A single count supports this clone. The chain recombines TRBV11-2 with TRBJ2-1; TRBD1 agrees at 7 bases. Germline CDR1 is SGHAT and CDR2 is FQNNGV. CDR3 length: 15 amino acids. Trimming cost V 1 base and J 6 bases; bases outside gene matches: 6. The CDR3 nucleotides are TGTGCCAGCAGCTTAGGAACAGGGGAGTTCAATGAGCAGTTCTTC. Its protein is CASSLGTGEFNEQFF.

The V and J genes are TRBV28 and TRBJ2-7, with D perhaps matching TRBD1 (5 bases). The germline V and J ends were trimmed by 3 bases and 3 bases, with 12 bases remaining between them. The length of the CDR3 is 14 residues. Germline V gives CDR1 MDHEN, CDR2 SYDVKM. The CDR3 loop is CASSFAGSVYEQYF. As DNA, the CDR3 is TGTGCCAGCAGTTTCGCAGGGTCCGTCTACGAGCAGTACTTC. The complete variable domain, with remaining parts taken from reference TRBV28 and TRBJ2-7, reads DVKVTQSSRYLVKRTGEKVFLECVQDMDHENMFWYRQDPGLGLRLIYFSYDVKMKEKGDIPEGYSVSREKKERFSLILESASTNQTSMYLCASSFAGSVYEQYFGPGTRLTVT.

The chain employs TRBV5-1 and TRBJ2-7, with 12 bases matching TRBD2. The V and J ends lost 4 bases and 4 bases, in that order; junction bases with no gene match: 6. In germline, CDR1 is SGHRS, CDR2 YFSETQ. The CDR3 covers 15 residues. CDR3 sequence: CASSRRLAGEYEQYF. CDR3 coding DNA: TGCGCCAGCAGCCGCCGACTAGCGGGGGAGTACGAGCAGTACTTC.

The rearrangement links TRBV10-1 to TRBJ1-5; D may be TRBD1 (5 bases). The germline V and J ends were trimmed by 10 bases and 0 bases, with 28 bases remaining between them. Germline CDR1 reads WNHNN; CDR2 reads SYGVQD (reference sequence). This CDR3 has 19 residues. The CDR3 is CANHPEDTDGAYSNQPQHF. In nucleotides, the CDR3 is TGCGCCAACCACCCGGAGGACACTGATGGGGCTTATAGCAATCAGCCCCAGCATTTT.

Worth noting for this clone: An end of the junction differs from the germline gene, which may be a read error. The chain employs TRBV10-3 and TRBJ2-7; possibly TRBD2 for D (6 bases). Germline loops: CDR1 ENHRY, CDR2 SYGVKD. The CDR3 sequence is 13 residues long. The CDR3 DNA sequence: TGTGCCATCAGTGAGCAGTCGGGGGACTCCACTCACTTC. Translation gives CAISEQSGDSTHF.

The V gene is TRBV15, the J gene TRBJ2-3, with TRBD1 identical over 10 bases. V shed 3 bases and J 3 bases; nucleotides not matched to a gene: 6. The CDR3 totals 16 residues. Per the germline V gene, CDR1 is LNHNV and CDR2 is YYDKDF (reference sequence). DNA of the CDR3: TGTGCCACCAGCAGGGGGGAGGGACAGGGGACAGATACGCAGTATTTT. This gives the protein CATSRGEGQGTDTQYF.

The rearrangement links TRBV7-2 to TRBJ2-7; TRBD1 or TRBD2 may be the D gene (5 bases each). From germline, CDR1 is SGHTA and CDR2 FQGNSA. V dropped 1 base and J dropped 2 bases, with 12 bases sitting between them. The CDR3 is 15 residues long. CDR3 sequence (DNA): TGTGCCAGCAGCTTAGACGGGACCTCCCCCTACGAGCAGTACTTC. Protein product: CASSLDGTSPYEQYF. Full variable domain (outside the CDR3, taken from reference TRBV7-2 and TRBJ2-7): GAGVSQSPSNKVTEKGKDVELRCDPISGHTALYWYRQSLGQGLEFLIYFQGNSAPDKSGLPSDRFSAERTGGSVSTLTIQRTQQEDSAVYLCASSLDGTSPYEQYFGPGTRLTVT.

This rearrangement joins TRBV4-1 to TRBJ2-2; no reliable D call. Germline assignment: CDR1 MGHRA and CDR2 YSYEKL. Between the trimmed V and J ends, which lost 4 bases and 7 bases, there was a span of 13 bases. The CDR3 extends over 14 amino acids. CDR3 in amino acids: CASSLTPLDGELFF. The DNA of the CDR3 is TGCGCCAGCAGCCTAACTCCCCTGGACGGGGAGCTGTTTTTT.